These 19 T cell receptor beta chains share one sample of origin, sequenced in a study of T cell clonality in common variable immunodeficiency. The table came from immunoSEQ multiplex PCR; TCRdb's copy has only in-frame clones and leaves some out. Singletons are absent from the sample, which has about 37,000 clones. The sequencing sample was made of peripheral blood mononuclear cells. These receptors originate from a person aged 18-69 years in good health.

This clone was counted at least ten times. The CDR3 end lies 3 residues beyond the end of the read and is filled in from the germline J gene. The J gene is TRBJ2-4, the V gene TRBV19, with 12 bases that match TRBD2. V dropped 5 bases and J dropped 3; count of bases not matched to a gene: 5. Germline-derived CDR1 and CDR2 are LNHDA and SQIVND (reference sequence). This CDR3 has 16 residues. Here the CDR3 reads CASSPSGGAGKNIQYF. The DNA read from the CDR3 is TGTGCCAGTAGTCCTAGCGGGGGGGCTGGCAAAAACATT.

As concerns this clone: The read falls 3 residues short of the CDR3 end, and the missing part is taken from the germline J gene. This sequence joins TRBV23-1 and TRBJ1-6; D might be TRBD1 (6 bases). TRBV23-1 is labeled an ORF, and its function is uncertain. The CDR3 runs 16 residues. CDR3 sequence: CASIPGSVSGANALHF. CDR3 DNA, as far as it was read: TGCGCCAGCATTCCGGGGAGCGTCTCAGGGGCCAACGCC.

This clone was recorded many times. The read stops 3 residues short of the end of the CDR3; the missing end is completed from the germline J gene. This chain links TRBV11-3 with TRBJ2-7; D is uncertain. The CDR3 loop spans 13 amino acids. Germline CDR1 is SGHNT and CDR2 is YENEEA. With 5 bases removed from V and 6 bases from J, the gap between germline ends came to 14 bases. The CDR3 loop is CASSAKLGLEQYF. The DNA read from the CDR3 is TGTGCCAGCAGCGCCAAGCTAGGTCTCGAG.

This clone was observed many times. The sequenced fragment ends 3 residues before the CDR3 boundary, so the rest is inferred from the germline J gene. The chain uses TRBV7-9 and TRBJ1-2; D gene ambiguous. Germline V gene sequence: CDR1 SEHNR, CDR2 FQNEAQ (reference sequence). CDR3 length: 14 residues. Trimming stripped 7 bases from V and 0 bases from J, with 12 bases between. Partial CDR3 DNA: TGTGCCAGCAAAAGGGCCCAAGCTAACTATGGC. Translated: CASKRAQANYG. The complete CDR3 reads CASKRAQANYGYTF.

This clone has at least ten counts. The read gets to within 3 residues of the CDR3 end, and the germline J gene fills in the rest. The V and J genes are TRBV4-2 and TRBJ2-6; perhaps TRBD1 as D (7 bases). The CDR3 spans 17 residues. V was pared by 4 bases and J by 2 bases, with 15 bases between. Germline V CDR1 and CDR2: LGHNA, YNFKEQ. The sequenced part of the CDR3 DNA is TGTGCCAGCAGCCGTGGAGCCAGGGGGGCTGGGGCCAACGTC. Residues: CASSRGARGAGANV. The whole CDR3 protein is CASSRGARGAGANVLTF.

This clone was observed at least ten times. The DNA ends 3 residues before the CDR3 does, and the rest of the CDR3 is filled in from the germline J gene. Other DNA sequences in this specimen translate into the identical CDR3. V gene TRBV5-6 combines with J gene TRBJ2-6; D remains ambiguous. CDR1 SGHDT and CDR2 YYEEEE come from the germline V gene. Trimming removed 4 bases from V and 1 base from J, with 9 bases in between. This CDR3 has 15 amino acids. The part of the CDR3 DNA that was read is TGTGCCAGCAGCCTCGGTGTGTCTGGGGCCAACGTC. This sequence encodes CASSLGVSGANV. The complete CDR3 reads CASSLGVSGANVLTF.

This clone was seen many times. The CDR3 protein is CASSYWDRAETQYF. The sequenced part of the CDR3 DNA is TGTGCCAGCAGTTATTGGGACAGGGCAGAGACC. This chain connects TRBV6-2 or TRBV6-3 to TRBJ2-5, with 9 bases lining up with TRBD1. The CDR3 goes on 3 residues after the read ends, and that part is filled in from the germline J gene. CDR3 length: 14 amino acids. CDR1 is MNHEY, CDR2 SVGEGT, per germline. V dropped 3 bases and J dropped 4; count of bases not matched to a gene: 3.

This clone was recorded at least ten times. The read is 3 residues too short to cover the CDR3 end, so that end is filled in from the germline J gene. The rearrangement joins TRBV20-1 to TRBJ1-5; D unclear. Germline V gives CDR1 DFQATT, CDR2 SNEGSKA (reference sequence). The V end lost 6 bases, the J end lost 4 bases, and 22 bases lay between the germline ends. This CDR3 contains 16 residues. Partial CDR3 DNA: TGCAGTGCCTCCAACGCGCAGGCAGGAGAGAATCAGCCC. Translation: CSASNAQAGENQP. In full, the CDR3 is CSASNAQAGENQPQHF.

This clone was picked up many times. The read finishes 3 residues shy of the CDR3 end, and the germline J gene is used to complete it. The chain links TRBV28 to TRBJ1-5; TRBD1 aligns across 9 bases. There are 14 residues in the CDR3. The junction had 1 base not matched to a gene; V was cut back by 3 bases and J by 4 bases. Germline V gene lookup returns CDR1 MDHEN and CDR2 SYDVKM. The sequenced CDR3 bases are TGTGCCAGCAGTTTCGGGACAGGGAATCAGCCC. Amino acids: CASSFGTGNQP. The whole CDR3 protein reads CASSFGTGNQPQHF.

This clone showed up many times. The read halts 3 residues ahead of the CDR3 end, with the missing end drawn from the germline J gene. The chain has TRBV5-1 and TRBJ2-7; 10 bases map to TRBD2. Trimming cost V 4 bases and J 5 bases; bases outside gene matches: 6. CDR3 length: 14 amino acids. Germline CDR1 is SGHRS and CDR2 is YFSETQ. The part of the CDR3 DNA that was read is TGCGCCAGCAGCCCGTCTAGCGGGAGAGACGAG. It encodes CASSPSSGRDE. The whole CDR3 protein reads CASSPSSGRDEQYF.

This clone has at least ten counts. The sequenced fragment ends 3 residues before the CDR3 boundary, so the rest is inferred from the germline J gene. The rearrangement links TRBV20-1 to TRBJ1-5, with a possible D match to TRBD1 (5 bases). The V and J ends lost 6 bases and 2 bases respectively, with 14 bases between them. The CDR3 totals 14 residues. Germline CDR1 DFQATT, CDR2 SNEGSKA (reference sequence). CDR3 bases read: TGCAGTGCCGGGAGGGAAGGGGGCAATCAGCCC. It is translated as CSAGREGGNQP. In full, the CDR3 reads CSAGREGGNQPQHF.

The table lists this clone with many counts. With the read ending 3 residues before the CDR3 end, the germline J gene is used to fill in that end. The J gene is TRBJ1-5, the V gene TRBV7-2; possibly TRBD1 for D (5 bases). Germline CDR1 and CDR2: SGHTA and FQGNSA. Deletions cut 1 base from V and 2 bases from J, with 9 bases between. The CDR3 has 15 residues. CDR3 protein: CASSLVSGGNQPQHF. The sequenced part of the CDR3 DNA is TGTGCCAGCAGCTTAGTTTCGGGGGGCAATCAGCCC.

Of note for this clone: The read comes to an end 3 residues before the CDR3 does, leaving the germline J gene to fill in the end. The chain employs TRBV6-4 and TRBJ2-7; 9 positions agree with TRBD2. The trim removed 9 bases at V and 0 bases at J, leaving 9 bases unmatched. Germline loops: CDR1 MRHNA, CDR2 SNTAGT. The CDR3 has 15 residues. Partial CDR3 DNA: TGTGCCAGACGACCCTGCGGGAGGGCCTCCTACGAG. It translates to CARRPCGRASYE. The full CDR3 protein reads CARRPCGRASYEQYF.

About this clone: Coverage ceases 3 residues before the CDR3 finishes, and the germline J gene fills in the end. The V call is TRBV11-2, the J call TRBJ1-2; no firm D call. The germline CDR1 and CDR2 sequences are SGHAT and FQNNGV. The CDR3 length is 15 residues. CDR3: CASSLETTLTGGYTF. The CDR3 DNA, read in part, is TGTGCCAGCAGCTTAGAGACAACCCTGACGGGGGGC.

This clone showed up many times. The read terminates 3 residues before the CDR3 end, so the remaining end is supplied by the germline J gene. The chain uses TRBV20-1 and TRBJ2-3; a weak D match, TRBD2 (6 bases). The length of the CDR3 is 13 residues. V was clipped by 8 bases and J by 6 bases, with 18 bases between them. The germline CDR1 and CDR2 sequences are DFQATT and SNEGSKA (reference sequence). The CDR3 reads CSPLENLADTQYF. Incomplete CDR3 DNA: TGCAGTCCGCTAGAGAATCTAGCGGATACG.

This clone was found many times. The CDR3 end lies 3 residues beyond the end of the read and is filled in from the germline J gene. The chain recombines TRBV4-2 with TRBJ2-7, with D perhaps TRBD1 (6 bases). CDR1 LGHNA and CDR2 YNFKEQ come from the germline V gene. V gave up 4 bases and J gave up 4 bases, with 14 bases separating them. CDR3 length equals 14 residues. The CDR3 reads CASSRRGSGYEQYF. The DNA read from the CDR3 is TGTGCCAGCAGCCGCAGGGGTTCTGGTTACGAG.

This clone came up many times. CDR3 bases read: TGTGCCAGTAGTATATTAAGATCCGGGACAGGCGGTGAAAAA. Protein sequence: CASSILRSGTGGEK. The CDR3 reads in full as CASSILRSGTGGEKLFF. The genes are TRBV19 and TRBJ1-4; 8 bases agree with TRBD1. The read gets to within 3 residues of the CDR3 end, and the germline J gene fills in the rest. In germline, CDR1 is LNHDA, CDR2 SQIVND (reference sequence). This CDR3 is 17 amino acids long. Germline trimming cut 2 bases from V and 7 bases from J; bases unmatched to any gene: 12. The variable domain in full, completed from reference TRBV19 and TRBJ1-4, reads DGGITQSPKYLFRKEGQNVTLSCEQNLNHDAMYWYRQDPGQGLRLIYYSQIVNDFQKGDIAEGYSVSREKKESFPLTVTSAQKNPTAFYLCASSILRSGTGGEKLFFGSGTQLSVL.

This clone was observed at least ten times. Read coverage stops 3 residues before the CDR3 terminus; the germline J gene supplies the remainder. The gene calls are TRBV20-1 and TRBJ2-7; 8 bases are a match to TRBD1. Trimming at V came to 0 bases and at J to 5 bases, leaving 6 bases not matched to a gene. The CDR3 loop spans 14 amino acids. Germline V CDR1 and CDR2: DFQATT, SNEGSKA (reference sequence). The chain's CDR3 is CSARDRQGRNEQYF. The part of the CDR3 DNA that was read is TGCAGTGCTAGAGATAGACAGGGGAGAAACGAG.

This clone was recorded many times. The sequenced fragment ends 3 residues before the CDR3 boundary, so the rest is inferred from the germline J gene. V gene TRBV10-1 combines with J gene TRBJ1-3; D unresolved. The CDR3 loop spans 15 amino acids. The germline CDR1 and CDR2 sequences are WNHNN and SYGVQD (reference sequence). Trimming left V 2 bases short and J 0 bases short, with 8 bases between. The part of the CDR3 DNA that was read is TGCGCCAGCAGTGAGCCCAGTCTCTCTGGAAACACC. Translating it yields CASSEPSLSGNT. Given in full, the CDR3 is CASSEPSLSGNTIYF.